These T cell receptor beta chains were read from a single sample in a study of cytomegalovirus exposure and HLA in healthy donors. Data came from immunoSEQ multiplex PCR; TCRdb stores just in-frame clones and leaves some out. The sample lists over 150,000 clones, 80% to 90% occurring once. Sequencing input: PBMCs. Receptors were obtained from a male donor in good health and CMV-seronegative. Both conserved end residues are part of each CDR3. A D gene is named only where the DNA matches it firmly.

J gene: TRBJ1-6
CDR3 length: 13
D gene: TRBD1
V gene: TRBV28
CDR3 protein: CASNAGGNSPLHF

J gene: TRBJ1-6
CDR3 length: 15
D gene: NA
V gene: TRBV4-1
CDR3 protein: CASSQDRGNNSPLHF

J gene: TRBJ1-1
CDR3 length: 15
D gene: NA
V gene: TRBV12-1
CDR3 protein: CASGGSDRTNTEAFF

J gene: TRBJ2-2
CDR3 length: 15
D gene: NA
V gene: TRBV5-1
CDR3 protein: CASSFITQDTGELFF

J gene: TRBJ2-7
CDR3 length: 14
D gene: TRBD2
V gene: TRBV5-5
CDR3 protein: CASSLLAGAYEQYF

J gene: TRBJ1-6
CDR3 length: 15
D gene: TRBD1
V gene: TRBV10-3
CDR3 protein: CAITNSQGVGSPLHF

J gene: TRBJ2-7
CDR3 length: 14
D gene: TRBD2
V gene: TRBV7-2
CDR3 protein: CASSLVLAGYEQYF

J gene: TRBJ2-7
CDR3 length: 13
D gene: NA
V gene: TRBV5-1
CDR3 protein: CASSFDITYEQYF

J gene: TRBJ2-7
CDR3 length: 15
D gene: TRBD2
V gene: TRBV6-6
CDR3 protein: CASSGRTSGSYEQYF

J gene: TRBJ2-1
CDR3 length: 14
D gene: NA
V gene: TRBV5-4
CDR3 protein: CASIRQGTYNEQFF

J gene: TRBJ2-5
CDR3 length: 15
D gene: NA
V gene: TRBV15
CDR3 protein: CATSRDILASETQYF

J gene: TRBJ1-6
CDR3 length: 15
D gene: TRBD1
V gene: TRBV28
CDR3 protein: CASSTATGVNSPLHF

J gene: TRBJ2-5
CDR3 length: 14
D gene: NA
V gene: TRBV30
CDR3 protein: CAWSGLALAETQYF

J gene: TRBJ2-1
CDR3 length: 15
D gene: TRBD2
V gene: TRBV11-2
CDR3 protein: CASRATSGTHNEQFF

J gene: TRBJ1-3
CDR3 length: 12
D gene: NA
V gene: TRBV6-1
CDR3 protein: CASILKGNTIYF

J gene: TRBJ1-2
CDR3 length: 12
D gene: NA
V gene: TRBV28
CDR3 protein: CASSLQGHGYTF

J gene: TRBJ1-6
CDR3 length: 16
D gene: TRBD1
V gene: TRBV4-1
CDR3 protein: CASSQFGTGENSPLHF

J gene: TRBJ2-5
CDR3 length: 17
D gene: TRBD1
V gene: TRBV5-6
CDR3 protein: CASSQNTDRGMQETQYF

J gene: TRBJ1-5
CDR3 length: 17
D gene: NA
V gene: TRBV21-1
CDR3 protein: CASSKLPGLSGNQPQHF

J gene: TRBJ2-5
CDR3 length: 15
D gene: TRBD2
V gene: TRBV19
CDR3 protein: CASSIQREKSATQYF

J gene: TRBJ2-7
CDR3 length: 13
D gene: TRBD1
V gene: TRBV25-1
CDR3 protein: CASRRTGVYEQYF

J gene: TRBJ1-1
CDR3 length: 16
D gene: NA
V gene: TRBV5-1
CDR3 protein: CASSFGPNRLSTEAFF

J gene: TRBJ1-5
CDR3 length: 15
D gene: NA
V gene: TRBV4-2
CDR3 protein: CASSQEQGGNQPQHF

J gene: TRBJ2-1
CDR3 length: 15
D gene: TRBD1
V gene: TRBV5-1
CDR3 protein: CASSPDRVAGNEQFF

J gene: TRBJ1-3
CDR3 length: 15
D gene: NA
V gene: TRBV7-9
CDR3 protein: CASSLGVSSGNTIYF

J gene: TRBJ1-1
CDR3 length: 15
D gene: NA
V gene: TRBV6-5
CDR3 protein: CASRPRQASYTEAFF

J gene: TRBJ1-1
CDR3 length: 13
D gene: NA
V gene: TRBV6-5
CDR3 protein: CASHREMLTEAFF

J gene: TRBJ2-5
CDR3 length: 18
D gene: NA
V gene: TRBV28
CDR3 protein: CASSLFTQGYKRGETQYF

J gene: TRBJ2-5
CDR3 length: 17
D gene: TRBD2
V gene: TRBV5-4
CDR3 protein: CASSLGLAGGFQETQYF

J gene: TRBJ1-1
CDR3 length: 20
D gene: TRBD1
V gene: TRBV6-7
CDR3 protein: CASSYSSYPGQGALNTEAFF

J gene: TRBJ2-7
CDR3 length: 12
D gene: NA
V gene: TRBV7-2
CDR3 protein: CASRSQVSEQYF

J gene: NA
CDR3 length: 13
D gene: NA
V gene: TRBV10-3
CDR3 protein: CAISTGSIYEQYF

J gene: TRBJ1-4
CDR3 length: 13
D gene: NA
V gene: TRBV6-1
CDR3 protein: CASSLGRERELFF

J gene: TRBJ2-7
CDR3 length: 14
D gene: TRBD1
V gene: TRBV5-1
CDR3 protein: CASSLGQGAYEQYF

J gene: TRBJ1-2
CDR3 length: 13
D gene: TRBD1
V gene: TRBV19
CDR3 protein: CASTEGTDYGYTF

J gene: TRBJ1-3
CDR3 length: 15
D gene: NA
V gene: TRBV6-5
CDR3 protein: CASSYGGLSGNTIYF

J gene: TRBJ2-7
CDR3 length: 17
D gene: NA
V gene: TRBV5-6
CDR3 protein: CASSLESLATISYEQYF

J gene: TRBJ2-7
CDR3 length: 18
D gene: TRBD2
V gene: TRBV15
CDR3 protein: CATSRSAGLAGRPYEQYF

J gene: TRBJ2-3
CDR3 length: 16
D gene: TRBD2
V gene: TRBV7-2
CDR3 protein: CASSPLLLAGTDTQYF

J gene: TRBJ2-7
CDR3 length: 17
D gene: TRBD2
V gene: TRBV7-9
CDR3 protein: CASSFGMGSGSWYEQYF

J gene: TRBJ2-3
CDR3 length: 16
D gene: TRBD1
V gene: TRBV5-4
CDR3 protein: CASSTEIRGFTDTQYF